The clone carrying this T cell receptor (beta chain) was seen ten or more times. Its antigen is not known. This sample was taken from a study of CD8 T cells in ankylosing spondylitis. Study-wide results and limits: Matched synovial fluid from ankylosing spondylitis patients was reported to be enriched for disease-linked clones.

Trimming left V 2 bases short and J 5 bases short, with 9 bases between. The germline CDR1 and CDR2 sequences are MNHNS and SASEGT. The CDR3 extends over 13 amino acids. TCRdb re-called the 5' RACE reads through MiXCR, storing one row per CDR3 protein. Here the sample spans under 200,000 distinct CDR3 sequences, 11% being singletons. The sequenced sample was blood, either unsorted or a sorted T cell fraction (not recorded which). The chain employs TRBV6-1 and TRBJ1-1; no clear D. The receptor was derived from a male donor with ankylosing spondylitis or in good health (not recorded which). CDR3 bases: TGTGCCAGCAGTGAAAACGGGATGACTGAAGCTTTCTTT. Its protein is CASSENGMTEAFF.